The clone carrying this TCR beta chain was detected many times. The target antigen is unknown. Each gene name is a mouse one. Read sequence stops 4 residues before the CDR3 end, and the germline J gene provides the missing end. The germline gives CDR1 GKSSPN, CDR2 SITVG. This CDR3 has 15 amino acids. J gave up 1 base and V 2 bases, and 3 bases lay outside the gene matches. This sample was taken from a study of CD8+ T cells in alopecia areata. About the study: Spontaneous alopecia affected the 6-12-month-old C3H/HeJ graft donors, whose skin was transplanted to approximately 7-10-week-old female C3H/HeJ mice.

Findings and limits, study-wide: Resident alphabeta T cells of normal skin are also sequenced in scalp samples. Patients displayed less clarity in TCR sharing than mice, a finding possibly related to HLA. Higher clonality than in normal scalp was seen in lesional scalp, especially alopecia totalis/universalis.

Isolated RNA was reverse transcribed into cDNA used as the sequencing template. Profiling relied on immunoSEQ multiplex PCR, and the TCRdb table lists in-frame clones only, not all of them. The sample was found to contain 15,000 to 20,000 clones, and every one recurs. The sorting of pooled cutaneous lymph node cells relied on CD4, CD8alpha, NKG2D, NKG2ACE and other markers. Sample: CD8+ T cells sorted from a lymph node. The TCR comes from a C3H/HeJ mouse with alopecia areata. MHC haplotype here: H2-k. The chain employs TRBV31 and TRBJ2-1; the match to TRBD2 covers 9 bases. CDR3 sequence: CAWSSTGGNYAEQFF. The CDR3 bases that were read are TGTGCCTGGAGTTCGACTGGGGGCAACTATGCT.